A selection of T cell receptor beta chains follows, all from one sample in a study of T cells after yellow fever vaccination. TCRdb re-called the 5' RACE reads through MiXCR, storing one row per CDR3 protein. Of just under 600,000 distinct CDR3 sequences listed, about 13% are singletons. The sample in question was PBMCs, obtained on the day of the yellow fever booster vaccination. The receptors shown here come from a man aged 25-45 years who received the YFV17D yellow fever vaccine. The CDR3 runs from the conserved cysteine through the conserved F or W. Each record gives: CDR3 protein, CDR3 DNA, V gene, J gene, D gene, clone size. A D gene is named only where the DNA matches it firmly. Size tells how often a clone was seen (once, few, many) or the class of an expanded clone, and some rows leave it out.

CDR3aa: CASSLGYPVDEQFF; CDR3nt: TGCGCCAGCAGCTTGGGTTATCCGGTCGATGAGCAGTTCTTC; v_gene: TRBV5-1; j_gene: TRBJ2-1; d_gene: .; abundance: .
CDR3aa: CSVAWRIQETQYF; CDR3nt: TGCAGCGTTGCCTGGCGGATCCAAGAGACCCAGTACTTC; v_gene: TRBV29-1; j_gene: TRBJ2-5; d_gene: .; abundance: .
CDR3aa: CASSPVAVTNTGELFF; CDR3nt: TGTGCCAGCAGTCCTGTAGCGGTAACGAACACCGGGGAGCTGTTTTTT; v_gene: TRBV2; j_gene: TRBJ2-2; d_gene: .; abundance: few
CDR3aa: CASSVGQGAYNEQFF; CDR3nt: TGTGCCAGCAGCGTAGGACAGGGTGCCTACAATGAGCAGTTCTTC; v_gene: TRBV9; j_gene: TRBJ2-1; d_gene: TRBD1; abundance: many
CDR3aa: CSATTSGRVSYNEQFF; CDR3nt: TGCAGTGCTACAACTAGCGGGAGGGTGTCCTACAATGAGCAGTTCTTC; v_gene: TRBV20-1; j_gene: TRBJ2-1; d_gene: TRBD2; abundance: few
CDR3aa: CARGTGSTDTQYF; CDR3nt: TGCGCCAGGGGGACAGGTAGCACAGATACGCAGTATTTT; v_gene: TRBV10-1; j_gene: TRBJ2-3; d_gene: TRBD1; abundance: once
CDR3aa: CASSVGVVEAEQYF; CDR3nt: TGTGCCAGCAGCGTAGGAGTGGTGGAGGCCGAGCAGTACTTC; v_gene: TRBV9; j_gene: TRBJ2-7; d_gene: .; abundance: .
CDR3aa: CASRSTSVTTYNEQFF; CDR3nt: TGTGCCAGCCGTTCCACTAGCGTCACAACCTACAATGAGCAGTTCTTC; v_gene: TRBV6-5; j_gene: TRBJ2-1; d_gene: TRBD2; abundance: .
CDR3aa: CASSLSRGGGQPQHF; CDR3nt: TGTGCCAGCAGTTTATCGAGGGGGGGCGGTCAGCCCCAGCATTTT; v_gene: TRBV27; j_gene: TRBJ1-5; d_gene: .; abundance: .
CDR3aa: CASSQGMPPSTDTQYF; CDR3nt: TGCGCCAGCAGCCAAGGAATGCCCCCTAGCACAGATACGCAGTATTTT; v_gene: TRBV4-3; j_gene: TRBJ2-3; d_gene: .; abundance: many
CDR3aa: CATSDLQGPANNEQFF; CDR3nt: TGTGCCACCAGTGATTTGCAGGGGCCGGCTAACAATGAGCAGTTCTTC; v_gene: TRBV24-1; j_gene: TRBJ2-1; d_gene: .; abundance: .
CDR3aa: CASSLFADSNQPQHF; CDR3nt: TGTGCCAGCAGTTTATTTGCGGATAGCAATCAGCCCCAGCATTTT; v_gene: TRBV27; j_gene: TRBJ1-5; d_gene: .; abundance: .
CDR3aa: CASRWDSDRGDSPLHF; CDR3nt: TGTGCCAGCAGATGGGATTCGGACAGGGGTGATTCACCCCTCCACTTT; v_gene: TRBV6-1; j_gene: TRBJ1-6; d_gene: TRBD1; abundance: few
CDR3aa: CASSPTGLRYEQYF; CDR3nt: TGTGCCAGCAGCCCGACGGGACTACGCTACGAGCAGTACTTC; v_gene: TRBV5-6; j_gene: TRBJ2-7; d_gene: TRBD2; abundance: many
CDR3aa: CASSLARGRNSPLHF; CDR3nt: TGTGCCAGCAGCTTAGCCAGGGGGCGAAATTCACCCCTCCACTTT; v_gene: TRBV7-8; j_gene: TRBJ1-6; d_gene: TRBD1; abundance: many
CDR3aa: CASRPWTGGYEQYF; CDR3nt: TGTGCCAGCCGACCCTGGACAGGGGGCTACGAGCAGTACTTC; v_gene: TRBV5-6; j_gene: TRBJ2-7; d_gene: TRBD1; abundance: .
CDR3aa: CASSFLRGPGGEQYF; CDR3nt: TGTGCCAGCAGCTTCCTTCGCGGCCCGGGGGGCGAGCAGTACTTC; v_gene: TRBV7-9; j_gene: TRBJ2-7; d_gene: TRBD2; abundance: .
CDR3aa: CSASLGLAMTGELFF; CDR3nt: TGCAGTGCTAGTCTCGGACTAGCTATGACCGGGGAGCTGTTTTTT; v_gene: TRBV20-1; j_gene: TRBJ2-2; d_gene: TRBD2; abundance: few
CDR3aa: CATEQGYETGANVLTF; CDR3nt: TGTGCCACCGAACAGGGGTATGAAACTGGGGCCAACGTCCTGACTTTC; v_gene: TRBV10-3; j_gene: TRBJ2-6; d_gene: TRBD1; abundance: .
CDR3aa: CASRRGQGSEQFF; CDR3nt: TGTGCCAGCAGACGTGGACAGGGGTCTGAGCAGTTCTTC; v_gene: TRBV12-3/TRBV12-4; j_gene: TRBJ2-1; d_gene: TRBD1; abundance: few
CDR3aa: CASSHTGSTRKEQYF; CDR3nt: TGTGCCAGCAGCCACACAGGGTCAACTAGAAAAGAGCAGTACTTC; v_gene: TRBV12-3/TRBV12-4; j_gene: TRBJ2-7; d_gene: .; abundance: few
CDR3aa: CASSQVAPTSYNEQFF; CDR3nt: TGCGCCAGCAGCCAAGTGGCGCCGACTTCCTACAATGAGCAGTTCTTC; v_gene: TRBV4-1; j_gene: TRBJ2-1; d_gene: .; abundance: few
CDR3aa: CASSLVAGAGNTIYF; CDR3nt: TGTGCCAGCAGCTTAGTGGCGGGTGCTGGAAACACCATATATTTT; v_gene: TRBV7-6; j_gene: TRBJ1-3; d_gene: .; abundance: .
CDR3aa: CASSDILAGGPETQYF; CDR3nt: TGTGCCAGCAGCGACATACTAGCGGGAGGGCCGGAGACCCAGTACTTC; v_gene: TRBV7-3; j_gene: TRBJ2-5; d_gene: TRBD2; abundance: .
CDR3aa: CASSSPPRSDEQFF; CDR3nt: TGTGCCAGCAGCTCACCCCCTAGGTCCGATGAGCAGTTCTTC; v_gene: TRBV7-2; j_gene: TRBJ2-1; d_gene: .; abundance: few